The T cell receptor (beta chain) described here comes from a study of cytomegalovirus exposure and HLA in healthy donors. The study's findings and limits: Most CMV-associated TCR beta chains appeared HLA-restricted in a later analysis. As a later analysis showed, several of the most significant clusters appeared to be linked to common viral pathogens. Reportedly, fewer N-insertions than the roughly 690-donor mean appeared in an Asian-associated ancestry cluster in a later analysis. Excluded: some indistinguishable V segments such as TRBV6-2 and TRBV6-3.

The germline gives CDR1 SGHVS, CDR2 FQNEAQ. V shed 3 bases, J shed 2 bases, and the junction held 3 bases outside the gene matches. The CDR3 extends over 17 amino acids. For this clone: Its antigen is unknown.

Vbeta (60) and Jbeta (13) primers were used in the PCR. Assay: immunoSEQ multiplex PCR; the TCRdb copy retains only in-frame clones and omits some. The table lists more than 65,000 clones, 60% to 80% of them singletons. Material: PBMCs. The source of this sequence is a female donor in good health and CMV-seronegative. The chain is built from TRBV7-8 and TRBJ2-1; 14 nucleotides align to TRBD2. CDR3: CASSLGLAGETYNEQFF. The DNA for the CDR3 is TGTGCCAGCAGCTTGGGACTAGCGGGAGAGACCTACAATGAGCAGTTCTTC. Combining the CDR3 with reference TRBV7-8 and TRBJ2-1 gives the whole variable domain GAGVSQSPRYKVAKRGQDVALRCDPISGHVSLFWYQQALGQGPEFLTYFQNEAQLDKSGLPSDRFFAERPEGSVSTLKIQRTQQEDSAVYLCASSLGLAGETYNEQFFGPGTRLTVL.